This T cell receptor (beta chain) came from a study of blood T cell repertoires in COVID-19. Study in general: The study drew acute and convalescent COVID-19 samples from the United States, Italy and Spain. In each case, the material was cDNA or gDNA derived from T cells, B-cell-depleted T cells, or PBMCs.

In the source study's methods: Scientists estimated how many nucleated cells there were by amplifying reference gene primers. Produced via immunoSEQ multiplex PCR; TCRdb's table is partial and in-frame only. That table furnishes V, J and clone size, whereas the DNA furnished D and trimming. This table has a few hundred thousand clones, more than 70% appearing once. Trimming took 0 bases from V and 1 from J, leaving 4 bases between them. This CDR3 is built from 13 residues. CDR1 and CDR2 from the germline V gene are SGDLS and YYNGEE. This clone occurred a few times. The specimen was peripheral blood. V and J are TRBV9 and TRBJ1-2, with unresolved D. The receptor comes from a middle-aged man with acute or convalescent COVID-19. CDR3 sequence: CASSVADNYGYTF. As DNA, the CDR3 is TGTGCCAGCAGCGTAGCAGATAACTATGGCTACACCTTC.